This T cell receptor beta chain emerged from a study of cytomegalovirus exposure and HLA in healthy donors. Study-wide context: Drawn from HLA-typed donors, around 85 million unique TCRs were held in an early data release.

For this clone: Its antigen is unknown.

PCR involved 60 Vbeta and 13 Jbeta primers. The protocol was immunoSEQ multiplex PCR, while the TCRdb copy is restricted to in-frame clones and leaves out a portion. The data contain about 31,000 clones, 44% of them singletons. Per germline, CDR1 SGHRS and CDR2 YFSETQ. V dropped 8 bases and J dropped 4 bases, with 8 bases sitting between them. The CDR3 is 11 residues long. Study-wide results and limits: For cytomegalovirus status, the classifier reportedly gave diagnoses with high specificity and sensitivity. In a later analysis, the majority of CMV-associated beta chains seemingly showed HLA restriction. Some TCR beta chains (approximately 180 of them) were listed as cytomegalovirus-associated.

The clonotype comes from a woman in her forties or fifties in good health and CMV-seronegative. The chain recombines TRBV5-1 with TRBJ2-3, with unresolved D. Material for sequencing was PBMCs. The CDR3 sequence is CASGAADTQYF. The DNA for the CDR3 is TGCGCCAGTGGAGCAGCAGATACGCAGTATTTT.